The 2 T cell receptor beta chains below come from one sample, sequenced in a study of blood T cell repertoires in COVID-19. TCRdb's copy holds only in-frame clones and misses some; the assay was immunoSEQ multiplex PCR. This table holds about 290,000 clones, approximately 80% found once. What was sequenced was peripheral blood. The receptor set was obtained from a woman aged 50 to 60 with active or convalescent COVID-19.

The J gene is TRBJ1-1, the V gene TRBV27, with unresolved D. The CDR3 is made up of 14 amino acids. The V and J ends lost 5 bases and 5 bases respectively, with 15 bases between them. Germline V gene data show CDR1 as MNHEY and CDR2 as SMNVEV (reference sequence). The CDR3 loop is CASSLDGRGTEAFF. In nucleotides, the CDR3 is TGTGCCAGCAGTCTAGACGGGCGGGGAACTGAAGCTTTCTTT.

This clone appeared once. V usage is TRBV6-5 and J usage is TRBJ1-1; TRBD1 is a possible D gene (6 bases). The CDR3 length is 12 residues. CDR1 is MNHEY and CDR2 is SVGAGI in the germline V gene. The V gene lost 3 bases and the J gene lost 7 bases, with 9 bases spanning the gap. The CDR3 sequence is CASSYQGREAFF. DNA of the CDR3: TGTGCCAGCAGTTATCAGGGGCGTGAAGCTTTCTTT.